This entry features one T cell receptor beta chain sequence. Its antigen is not yet known. Base qualities are missing; no much larger clone stands one base away. The cohort comprised around 700 healthy bone marrow donors. At the time of sampling, all cohort members were nominally healthy, though unrecorded immune exposures were likely present. The donor tested CMV seronegative and was one of the 352 seronegative cohort members. A peripheral blood sample was collected from each donor, and TCR beta sequencing was performed on peripheral blood mononuclear cells. The Qiagen DNeasy Blood Extraction Kit was used to extract genomic DNA from the blood cell samples. This sample was taken from a study of cytomegalovirus exposure and HLA in healthy donors (dated 2017 in TCRdb). In terms of the full investigation: According to an earlier analysis of 587 of the donors, about 170 million T cells yielded roughly 100 million unique TCR beta sequences and 276 Gb of sequence data. A separate validation cohort of some 130 different subjects was used in addition to the 666-subject first cohort. The aim of the study was to test whether cataloging public T cell receptors could identify signatures of past pathogen exposure. A later analysis re-analyzed previously published TCR beta repertoires from roughly 600 donors and added high-resolution HLA genotyping to study TCR occurrence patterns. Every discovery cohort repertoire had been produced on one sequencing platform. Among under 450 genotyped donors of the cohort, an average of approximately 230,000 unique TCR beta nucleotide sequences were sequenced per donor, around a sixth of them non-productive. High-throughput TCR immunosequencing, statistical association of individual TCRs with disease status, and machine learning were combined to predict cytomegalovirus infection status. Among the roughly 400 genotyped donors, roughly 80% belonged to the genetic ancestry cluster associated with self-reported Caucasian donors. About 280 gigabases of sequencing data and 70 million to 85 million unique TCR sequences were included in an early release covering roughly 600 HLA-typed donors. A later genetic analysis used genome-wide SNP genotypes for about 55% of the 666 donors, treating that subset as a discovery cohort. The later analysis used no new phenotypic data to find candidate immune exposures, relying instead on TCR beta sequences and their occurrence across donors. The study used immunosequencing to profile the T cell repertoires of several hundred subjects and linked those repertoires to cytomegalovirus serostatus. Donor age, sex, ethnicity and CMV serostatus were compiled alongside the repertoire data. An earlier analysis of approximately 640 of the donors applied high-throughput TCR beta sequencing to assess whether each TCR beta V gene segment acted as functional or pseudogenic. Typing coverage differed by locus: A, B, C, DRB1 and DQB1 were typed in roughly 620-630 donors, DQA1 in about 510, DPA1 in over 600, and DPB1 in around 440. HLA typing included class I and class II loci at four-digit resolution. Five DR-DQ haplotypes were treated as single units for association and clustering because of strong linkage in the cohort.

On the study overall, not on this receptor specifically: Specific HLA alleles were associated with around 18,000 TCR beta sequences at a false discovery rate of 0.05 in a later analysis. In this cohort, only TCR beta chains were sequenced, and detectable features were limited by the absence of alpha or paired-chain data. According to a later analysis, parvovirus B19, influenza, CMV and Epstein-Barr virus appeared linked to several top co-occurrence clusters. Cytomegalovirus status was reported to be diagnosed by the classifier with high specificity and sensitivity in both the original and validation cohorts. When HLA alleles, especially DR and DQ, strongly co-occurred, TCR associations were difficult to assign to individual alleles. V-gene and J-gene trimming of TCR beta chains was associated with a missense DCLRE1C variant in a later genetic analysis, and the association was replicated in an independent cohort. A later analysis found that TCR association rates varied across HLA loci, with DRB1 alleles showing the most associated TCRs and HLA-C alleles the fewest. Most TCR sequences were observed very rarely across donors, whereas some public TCRs were present in many individuals. HLA typing was unavailable for some donors at each locus, so association tests used only the typed subset. A further reported finding was that TCR beta sequences accurately predicted the HLA-A and HLA-B alleles for most subjects in the first cohort. Most CMV-associated TCR beta chains appeared to be HLA-restricted in a later analysis, and the HLA associations seemed to be driven largely by CMV exposure. A total of 150 to 200 TCR beta chains were listed by the study as associated with cytomegalovirus. A cluster of highly shared sequence variants was judged likely to be a technical artifact of the sequencing pipeline. An earlier analysis of around 500 of the donors showed that most TCR beta V segments appeared in productive rearrangements either about 90% or about 30% of the time, which broadly matched IMGT annotations. In a later genetic analysis, fewer N-insertions in productive TCRs were reported among donors in an Asian-associated ancestry cluster than the approximately 710-donor mean. Compared with equally common non-associated chains, HLA-associated TCR beta chains in a later analysis were more clonally expanded and had lower generation probabilities. Some IMGT-functional V segments, including TRBV6-2 and TRBV6-3, could not be told apart with the 87-base-pair reads, so those segments were excluded. It was suggested by the authors that the approach could potentially be generalized to other disease states and immunological phenotypes. Correlated functional status among segregating V segments might reflect linkage disequilibrium, but an unknown experimental factor could not be ruled out. Immune exposure information for the cohort was limited to CMV serostatus. Because counts were too low, seventeen rarely observed V segments, including chromosome 9 orphons, were left out of the earlier analysis of a few hundred of the donors. In vitro tests confirmed that a few of the cytomegalovirus-associated TCR beta chains recognize cytomegalovirus antigens. Sequencing depth was assumed to be roughly uniform across donors in the presence/absence analyses, though that assumption may not hold.

The CDR3 covers 15 residues, taking in both the cysteine and the phenylalanine. The DNA shown is the 45-base CDR3, in frame from base 1. Via the germline V gene (reference sequence), CDR1 is MNHEY and CDR2 SMNVEV. V drops 3 bases and J drops 0 bases, leaving 12 bases in between. The receptor library was made with the immunoSEQ multiplex PCR assay. For the multiplex PCR, a mixture combining 60 forward primers for TCR Vbeta segments and 13 reverse primers for TCR Jbeta segments was used. The CDR3 region of rearranged TCR beta genes was amplified from genomic DNA with a multiplex PCR assay. Amplified TCR beta libraries were sequenced as 87-base-pair reads on the Illumina HiSeq System. The study's processing was this. In a later analysis, some 80 million unique TCR beta chains were counted across the 650 to 700 repertoires, and roughly 10 million of these chains were shared by at least two donors. Raw reads were error-corrected and collapsed into unique sequences with a nearest-neighbor algorithm that merged closely related sequences to remove PCR and sequencing errors. Alignment of CDR3 sequences to IMGT reference sequences was used to assign V, D and J gene segments. For a sequence to be retained, a match of at least six nucleotides was required to both a V gene segment and a J gene segment. Rearrangements were classified as productive when the CDR3 lacked stop codons and remained in frame with V and J, and all other rearrangements were classified as non-productive. Following IMGT convention, CDR3 was defined as the stretch from the second conserved V-encoded cysteine to the conserved J-encoded phenylalanine. The earlier analysis of 500 to 750 of the donors excluded any sequence lacking an unambiguous match to a single V gene segment. An earlier analysis of over 450 of the donors classified V segments as functional when productive rearrangements were above 56.7% and as segregating when the standard deviation between donors was above 5%. A statistical classification framework was built to diagnose cytomegalovirus status from the catalog of TCR beta chain sequences. A later analysis assigned V and J genes by comparing TCR nucleotide sequences with IMGT/GENE-DB human TR gene sequences. The TCRdist pipeline was used in a later analysis to assign CDR3 sequences and most-parsimonious VDJ recombination scenarios. A later analysis defined each TCR beta chain by its CDR3 amino acid sequence plus V-gene family, and excluded reads lacking a unique V-gene family. In a later analysis, 450 to 600 highly shared, low-generation-probability nucleotide sequences were removed to address suspected cross-contamination and a sequencing artifact. In a later analysis, a clonal expansion index for each public chain was calculated from normalized within-repertoire ranks of inferred template counts. Generation probabilities in a later analysis came from a VDJ recombination model fitted to out-of-frame rearrangements, and those results were checked against IGoR. A later analysis scored TCR-TCR, TCR-HLA and TCR-CMV co-occurrence with hypergeometric tests, applying a repertoire-size bias correction to TCR pairs. A later analysis estimated false discovery rates by permuting HLA or CMV assignments 20 times. In a later analysis, co-occurring TCRs were grouped with DBSCAN, and TCRdist sequence similarity was added when clustering was performed within HLA-allele-positive subsets. Repertoires with fewer than 30,000 or more than 120,000 public chains were left out of co-occurrence clustering, as were four to six repertoires with anomalous nucleotide sharing. Imported from immuneACCESS, the table was reduced by TCRdb to in-frame sequences with V and J called. These copies leave out some clones; in studies compared against another copy, an unresolved V gene accounts for under half, and the cause of the remainder is not known. That table gives V, J and clone size, and the DNA gave D and trimming. The sample table lists about 210,000 clones, roughly 78% of them with a count of one. Clones ranked in the top ten supply under 0.6% of the sample.

The sequenced material came from PBMCs. In this chain, TRBV27 is recombined with TRBJ2-7, and the D gene may be TRBD2, 5 bases matching. The receptor comes from a boy aged 5 to 17 in good health and CMV-seronegative. The DNA is TGTGCCAGCAGTTTTAGGCGGGCCCTCTCCTACGAGCAGTACTTC. It translates to CASSFRRALSYEQYF.